This T cell receptor beta chain was identified in a study of T cells expressing NK-cell markers. About the study: Sorted CD3+CD56+NKG2C+, CD3+CD56+NKG2C- and CD3+CD56-NKG2C+ T cells supplied TCR beta repertoires. Within the sequenced cohort of eight donors, seven exhibited HCMV seropositivity and one was seronegative.

Per germline, CDR1 SGHTS and CDR2 YDEGEE. This CDR3 comprises 15 residues. TCR beta cDNA was made by 5'RACE template switching with UMIs. TCRdb reprocessed the 5' RACE reads and keeps a single row for each CDR3 protein, giving no DNA. The sample's table shows fewer than 400,000 distinct CDR3 sequences. The chain combines TRBV5-8 with TRBJ2-3; TCRdb's D call, TRBD1, is unchecked because there is no DNA. The specimen sequenced was blood T cells: a sorted CD56 or NKG2C T cell subset, CD4+ or CD8+ T cells, or bulk PBMC T cells (not recorded which). The TCR sequence derives from a man aged 18-75 years in good health. The CDR3 here is CASSFGQGRSDTQYF.